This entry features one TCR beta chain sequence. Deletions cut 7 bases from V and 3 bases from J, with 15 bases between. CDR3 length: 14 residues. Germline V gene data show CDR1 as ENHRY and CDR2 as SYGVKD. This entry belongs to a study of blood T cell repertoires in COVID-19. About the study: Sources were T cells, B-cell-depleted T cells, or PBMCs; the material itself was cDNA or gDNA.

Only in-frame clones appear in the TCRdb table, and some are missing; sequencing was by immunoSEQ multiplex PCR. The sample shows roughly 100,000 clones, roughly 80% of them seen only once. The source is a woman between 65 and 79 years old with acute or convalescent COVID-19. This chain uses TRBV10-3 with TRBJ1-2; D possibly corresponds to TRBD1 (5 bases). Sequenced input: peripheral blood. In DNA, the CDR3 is TGTGCCATCACCAACCTGGACAATGACTATGGCTACACCTTC. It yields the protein CAITNLDNDYGYTF.